Following are 29 T cell receptor beta chains from one sample sequenced in a study of T cell repertoires in cytomegalovirus infection. TCRdb called the reads again in MiXCR, with one record for every CDR3 protein. The data show 150,000 to 200,000 distinct CDR3 sequences, 25% to 30% seen once. The sequenced sample was PBMCs. Receptor source: a human donor in good health (CMV status not recorded). Some clones in this sample may be carry-over from other donors' samples.

In this sample, this clonotype turned up a few times. The V gene is TRBV15, the J gene TRBJ2-7; TRBD2 matches at 8 bases. The CDR3 is 15 amino acids. Germline CDR1 reads LNHNV; CDR2 reads YYDKDF (reference sequence). V shed 0 bases and J 4 bases; nucleotides not matched to a gene: 5. The CDR3 DNA is TGTGCCACCAGCAGAGACCGCAGCGGGGGTTACGAGCAGTACTTC. Encoded protein: CATSRDRSGGYEQYF. The whole variable domain, remainder taken from reference TRBV15 and TRBJ2-7, is DAMVIQNPRYQVTQFGKPVTLSCSQTLNHNVMYWYQQKSSQAPKLLFHYYDKDFNNEADTPDNFQSRRPNTSFCFLDIRSPGLGDTAMYLCATSRDRSGGYEQYFGPGTRLTVT.

In this sample, this clonotype turned up a few times. The chain joins TRBV12-3 or TRBV12-4 to TRBJ2-1, with 8 bases lining up with TRBD2. The V gene end was trimmed by 7 bases and the J gene end by 2 bases; junction bases not matched to a gene: 10. The CDR3 spans 16 residues. The CDR3 region has the DNA TGTGCCAGCACCGAACGGCGGGGGGACGCCTACAATGAGCAGTTCTTC. This encodes CASTERRGDAYNEQFF.

This clonotype was counted only a few times. The rearrangement uses TRBV19 and TRBJ1-1; 10 bases are a match to TRBD1. Germline V gene data show CDR1 as LNHDA and CDR2 as SQIVND (reference sequence). Germline trimming cut 4 bases from V and 10 bases from J; bases unmatched to any gene: 12. CDR3 size: 15 residues. CDR3 DNA: TGTGCCAGTAGTAACCCAGGGACAGGGGTTTATGGAGCTTTCTTT. This encodes CASSNPGTGVYGAFF.

This clonotype turned up a few times. The chain combines TRBV30 with TRBJ2-5; TRBD1 is a possible D gene (5 bases). This CDR3 contains 14 residues. CDR1 GTSNPN and CDR2 SVGIG come from the germline V gene (reference sequence). The V gene lost 1 base and the J gene lost 4 bases, with 13 bases spanning the gap. CDR3 in amino acids: CAWSDPARGETQYF. The DNA of the CDR3 is TGTGCCTGGAGTGACCCGGCAAGGGGAGAGACCCAGTACTTC.

This sequence joins TRBV25-1 and TRBJ1-1; weak D call: TRBD1 (5 bases). This CDR3 comprises 13 residues. Germline V gene data show CDR1 as MGHDK and CDR2 as SYGVNS. V shed 0 bases and J shed 7 bases, with 9 bases lying between them. The DNA of the CDR3 is TGTGCCAGCAGTGAATATGGGGCGGATGAAGCTTTCTTT. It specifies CASSEYGADEAFF.

This clonotype has more than one count but fewer than ten. The V call is TRBV20-1, the J call TRBJ2-7; TRBD1 matches at 11 bases. The CDR3 runs to 16 residues. The ends lost 0 bases at V and 6 bases at J; junction bases unmatched: 10. Germline V CDR1 and CDR2: DFQATT, SNEGSKA (reference sequence). In DNA form, the CDR3 reads TGCAGTGCTAGAGATTCCGGGGGACAGGGGGGTTTCGAGCAGTACTTC. It encodes CSARDSGGQGGFEQYF.

This clonotype turned up a few times. The genes are TRBV12-5 and TRBJ1-6, with D perhaps matching TRBD1 (6 bases). The length of the CDR3 is 15 residues. The germline CDR1 and CDR2 sequences are LGHNT and FRNRAP. Trimming removed 6 bases from V and 6 bases from J, with 15 bases in between. CDR3: CASGPMTGVNSPLHF. The CDR3 nucleotides are TGTGCTAGTGGCCCGATGACAGGAGTTAATTCACCCCTCCACTTT.

In this sample, this clonotype turned up a few times. The V gene is TRBV7-8, the J gene TRBJ1-2, with 9 bases lining up with TRBD1. Germline CDR1 reads SGHVS; CDR2 reads FQNEAQ. With V trimmed by 1 base and J by 9 bases, 3 bases remained unmatched. The CDR3 contains 13 residues. CDR3 protein: CASSLGDRARYTF. The CDR3 DNA reads TGTGCCAGCAGCTTAGGGGACAGGGCTCGCTACACCTTC.

This sequence joins TRBV2 and TRBJ1-6, with 9 nucleotides matching TRBD1. The CDR3 contains 16 residues. Germline values: CDR1 SNHLY, CDR2 FYNNEI. V trimming: 2 bases; J trimming: 6 bases; junction bases outside the gene matches: 5. CDR3 in amino acids: CASSEMVGQGNSPLHF. The CDR3 nucleotides read TGTGCCAGCAGTGAAATGGTGGGACAGGGTAATTCACCCCTCCACTTT.

The J gene is TRBJ1-3, the V gene TRBV11-3, with TRBD1 identical over 8 bases. The CDR3 is made up of 14 amino acids. CDR1 is SGHNT and CDR2 is YENEEA in the germline V gene. With V trimmed by 4 bases and J by 11 bases, 10 bases remained unmatched. CDR3 sequence: CASSSTGTGVPIYF. CDR3 coding DNA: TGTGCCAGCAGCTCAACCGGGACAGGAGTCCCCATATATTTT. The variable domain in full, completed from reference TRBV11-3 and TRBJ1-3, reads EAGVVQSPRYKIIEKKQPVAFWCNPISGHNTLYWYLQNLGQGPELLIRYENEEAVDDSQLPKDRFSAERLKGVDSTLKIQPAELGDSAVYLCASSSTGTGVPIYFGEGSWLTVV.

CDR3 sequence: CSASGGGNSPLHF. As DNA, the CDR3 is TGCAGTGCTAGTGGTGGGGGAAATTCACCCCTCCACTTT. The chain is built from TRBV20-1 and TRBJ1-6; tentatively, D is TRBD1 (5 bases). The CDR3 loop spans 13 amino acids. The germline V gene encodes CDR1 DFQATT and CDR2 SNEGSKA (reference sequence). V was cut by 3 bases and J by 7 bases, with 10 bases left in between.

This clonotype appeared a few times. The V gene is TRBV12-3 or TRBV12-4, the J gene TRBJ2-5; 8 bases map to TRBD1. The CDR3 has 15 residues. Losses at the gene ends were 3 bases for V and 3 bases for J; bases not matched to a gene: 6. CDR3 residues: CASSFSDRAEETQYF. The CDR3 DNA follows: TGTGCCAGCAGTTTTTCGGACAGGGCTGAAGAGACCCAGTACTTC.

This clonotype was seen at least ten times. This chain joins TRBV6-2 or TRBV6-3 and TRBJ2-1; no definite D call. This CDR3 has 14 residues. Germline V gene sequence: CDR1 MNHEY, CDR2 SVGEGT. V was trimmed by 2 bases and J by 0 bases, leaving 5 bases between them. CDR3 in amino acids: CASSYRDSYNEQFF. The CDR3 DNA reads as TGTGCCAGCAGTTACAGGGACTCCTACAATGAGCAGTTCTTC.

This chain joins TRBV6-5 and TRBJ2-3; D remains unclear. V was shortened by 0 bases and J by 0 bases, with 13 bases between the two germline ends. CDR1 is MNHEY and CDR2 is SVGAGI in the germline V gene. CDR3 length equals 17 residues. CDR3 sequence reads: CASSYSGQTTSTDTQYF. CDR3 coding DNA: TGTGCCAGCAGTTACTCAGGGCAGACGACTAGCACAGATACGCAGTATTTT.

The J gene is TRBJ2-2, the V gene TRBV9, with 9 positions matching TRBD1. The CDR3 is made up of 15 amino acids. CDR1 is SGDLS, CDR2 YYNGEE, per germline. With 4 bases clipped from V and 11 bases from J, the junction kept 12 bases outside the gene matches. DNA for the CDR3: TGTGCCAGCAGCCCGGGACAGGGAATCAAACGTGAGCTGTTTTTT. Its protein product is CASSPGQGIKRELFF.

This clonotype showed up many times. CDR3 nucleotides: TGTGCCAGCAGTCTTCTTTGGGACACTGAAGCTTTCTTT. Translation gives CASSLLWDTEAFF. The V call is TRBV7-9, the J call TRBJ1-1, with D hard to call. V lost 6 bases to trimming and J lost 3 bases, with 11 bases between them. The length of the CDR3 is 13 residues. Germline V gene lookup returns CDR1 SEHNR and CDR2 FQNEAQ (reference sequence).

The V and J genes are TRBV5-1 and TRBJ1-2; 9 nucleotides align to TRBD1. V lost 2 bases to trimming and J lost 6 bases; unmatched junction nucleotides: 5. The germline V gene has CDR1 SGHRS and CDR2 YFSETQ. This CDR3 contains 14 residues. CDR3 protein: CASSLPGQGDGYTF. The CDR3, as DNA: TGCGCCAGCAGCTTACCGGGACAGGGTGATGGCTACACCTTC.

The CDR3 is CASSSDGSFDKTGELFF. The CDR3 bases are TGCGCCAGCAGCTCGGATGGGTCTTTCGATAAGACCGGGGAGCTGTTTTTT. The gene calls are TRBV5-1 and TRBJ2-2, with D uncertain. The CDR3 is 17 amino acids. Trimming stripped 3 bases from V and 5 bases from J, with 20 bases between. CDR1 and CDR2 from the germline V gene are SGHRS and YFSETQ. The variable domain in full, with the rest retrieved from reference TRBV5-1 and TRBJ2-2, is KAGVTQTPRYLIKTRGQQVTLSCSPISGHRSVSWYQQTPGQGLQFLFEYFSETQRNKGNFPGRFSGRQFSNSRSEMNVSTLELGDSALYLCASSSDGSFDKTGELFFGEGSRLTVL.

The chain uses TRBV6-2 or TRBV6-3 and TRBJ2-7; no clear D. The ends were cut back, 0 bases at V and 9 bases at J, with 15 bases in the middle. CDR1 MNHEY and CDR2 SVGEGT come from the germline V gene. The CDR3 is 14 amino acids. As DNA, the CDR3 is TGTGCCAGCAGTTACTCGATTGGAAATTCTAGGCAGTACTTC. Its protein product is CASSYSIGNSRQYF.

The rearrangement joins TRBV12-3 or TRBV12-4 to TRBJ2-5; the D is unclear. CDR3 length: 13 amino acids. Trimming left V 8 bases short and J 5 bases short, with 15 bases between. This CDR3 is CASATSQTETQYF. CDR3 in DNA: TGTGCCAGCGCTACATCCCAAACTGAGACCCAGTACTTC.

This clonotype was picked up a small number of times. The V call is TRBV20-1, the J call TRBJ1-1, with 7 bases matching TRBD1. The germline V gene has CDR1 DFQATT and CDR2 SNEGSKA (reference sequence). The CDR3 sequence is 13 residues long. Germline trimming cut 4 bases from V and 6 bases from J; bases unmatched to any gene: 8. The CDR3 bases are TGCAGTGCTAAGACAGGGAGGGCGGCTGAAGCTTTCTTT. Residues: CSAKTGRAAEAFF.

There are many counts of this clonotype. This sequence joins TRBV7-2 and TRBJ2-4; 8 nucleotides align to TRBD2. Germline V gives CDR1 SGHTA, CDR2 FQGNSA. The CDR3 has 16 amino acids. Germline trimming cut 7 bases from V and 0 bases from J; bases unmatched to any gene: 8. The CDR3, as DNA: TGTGCCAGCACCCCTCGGGAGGGGGGAGCCAAAAACATTCAGTACTTC. This gives the protein CASTPREGGAKNIQYF.

V usage is TRBV7-9 and J usage is TRBJ2-5; the match to TRBD2 covers 11 bases. The CDR3 contains 15 residues. V lost 7 bases to trimming and J lost 4 bases; unmatched junction nucleotides: 8. The germline CDR1 and CDR2 sequences are SEHNR and FQNEAQ (reference sequence). CDR3 coding DNA: TGTGCCAGCACTGCGACTAGCGGGGTCAGAGAGACCCAGTACTTC. As protein: CASTATSGVRETQYF.

The gene calls are TRBV20-1 and TRBJ2-7; 10 bases match TRBD1. V shed 6 bases and J 3 bases; nucleotides not matched to a gene: 5. The CDR3 is 13 residues long. The germline V gene encodes CDR1 DFQATT and CDR2 SNEGSKA (reference sequence). The CDR3 spells CSARDRGIYEQYF. For the CDR3, the DNA is TGCAGTGCAAGGGACAGGGGTATCTACGAGCAGTACTTC.

This clonotype was recorded many times. The CDR3 protein is CASSRAGSYEQYF. For the CDR3, the DNA is TGTGCCAGCAGCCGCGCCGGCTCCTACGAGCAGTACTTC. The chain joins TRBV7-9 to TRBJ2-7; D is ambiguous. The CDR3 has 13 residues. The V and J ends lost 5 bases and 0 bases respectively, with 8 bases between them. From germline, CDR1 is SEHNR and CDR2 FQNEAQ (reference sequence).

The chain employs TRBV2 and TRBJ1-6, with 9 bases aligning to TRBD1. There are 16 residues in the CDR3. In germline, CDR1 is SNHLY, CDR2 FYNNEI. V was pared by 6 bases and J by 5 bases, with 8 bases of the junction left unmatched. The CDR3 coding sequence is TGTGCCAGCAGATGGGGAGGGACAGGGAATAATTCACCCCTCCACTTT. Translated: CASRWGGTGNNSPLHF.

The sample holds many counts of this clonotype. The chain combines TRBV6-5 with TRBJ1-2; no reliable D call. This CDR3 has 13 amino acids. Looked up from germline, CDR1 is MNHEY and CDR2 is SVGAGI. The V end lost 2 bases, the J end lost 9 bases, and 13 bases lay between the germline ends. In nucleotides, the CDR3 is TGTGCCAGCAGTTACGGTAAAGGACTGAGCTACACCTTC. It specifies CASSYGKGLSYTF.

The chain couples TRBV25-1 to TRBJ1-1; D ambiguous. The CDR3 is made up of 15 amino acids. Germline values: CDR1 MGHDK, CDR2 SYGVNS. Trimming stripped 4 bases from V and 4 bases from J, with 16 bases between. CDR3 nucleotide sequence: TGTGCCAGCAGTGCCACACCCGGGGTGGGCACTGAAGCTTTCTTT. This encodes CASSATPGVGTEAFF.

This clonotype has a count of ten or more. V and J are TRBV7-2 and TRBJ2-5, with 10 bases matching TRBD2. The CDR3 is 16 amino acids. The J segment lost 1 base and the V segment lost 4 bases, leaving 6 bases of the junction unmatched. In germline, CDR1 is SGHTA, CDR2 FQGNSA. This chain's CDR3 is CASSSAVAGGQETQYF. CDR3 nucleotide sequence: TGTGCCAGCAGCTCCGCCGTAGCGGGGGGCCAAGAGACCCAGTACTTC. The complete variable domain, with remaining parts taken from reference TRBV7-2 and TRBJ2-5, reads GAGVSQSPSNKVTEKGKDVELRCDPISGHTALYWYRQSLGQGLEFLIYFQGNSAPDKSGLPSDRFSAERTGGSVSTLTIQRTQQEDSAVYLCASSSAVAGGQETQYFGPGTRLLVL.